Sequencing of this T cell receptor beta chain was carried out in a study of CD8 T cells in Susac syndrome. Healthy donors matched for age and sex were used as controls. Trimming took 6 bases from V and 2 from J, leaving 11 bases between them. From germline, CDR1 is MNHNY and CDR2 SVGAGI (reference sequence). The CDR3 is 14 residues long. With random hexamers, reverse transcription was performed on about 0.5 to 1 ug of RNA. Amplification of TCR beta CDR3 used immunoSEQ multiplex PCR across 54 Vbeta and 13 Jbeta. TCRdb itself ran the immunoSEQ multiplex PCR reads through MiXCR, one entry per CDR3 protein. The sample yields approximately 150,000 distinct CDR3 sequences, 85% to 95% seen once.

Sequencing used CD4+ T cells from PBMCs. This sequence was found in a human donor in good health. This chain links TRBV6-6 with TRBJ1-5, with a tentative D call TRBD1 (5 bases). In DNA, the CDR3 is TGTGCCAGCAGCGGGGGACGGGGCAATCAGCCCCAGCATTTT. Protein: CASSGGRGNQPQHF.